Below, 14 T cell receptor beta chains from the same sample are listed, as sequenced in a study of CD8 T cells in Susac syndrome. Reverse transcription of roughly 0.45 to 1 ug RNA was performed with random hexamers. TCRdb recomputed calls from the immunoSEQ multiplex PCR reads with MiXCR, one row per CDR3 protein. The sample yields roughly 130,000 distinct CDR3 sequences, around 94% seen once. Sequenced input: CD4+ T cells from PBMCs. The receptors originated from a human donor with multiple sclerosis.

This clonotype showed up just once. The CDR3 DNA follows: TGTGCCAGCAGCTTTCAGGGACAGTTCTACGAGCAGTACTTC. It codes for CASSFQGQFYEQYF. The chain joins TRBV7-2 to TRBJ2-7; 7 bases agree with TRBD1. Germline V CDR1 and CDR2: SGHTA, FQGNSA. The CDR3 has 14 residues. With 3 bases clipped from V and 3 bases from J, the junction kept 5 bases outside the gene matches.

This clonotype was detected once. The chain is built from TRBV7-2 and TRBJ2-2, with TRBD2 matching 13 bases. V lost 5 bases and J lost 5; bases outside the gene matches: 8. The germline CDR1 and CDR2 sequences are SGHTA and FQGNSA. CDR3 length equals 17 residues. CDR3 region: CASSRDLTSGRTGELFF. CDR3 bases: TGTGCCAGCAGCCGAGATTTGACTAGCGGGAGGACCGGGGAGCTGTTTTTT. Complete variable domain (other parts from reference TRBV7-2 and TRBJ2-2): GAGVSQSPSNKVTEKGKDVELRCDPISGHTALYWYRQSLGQGLEFLIYFQGNSAPDKSGLPSDRFSAERTGGSVSTLTIQRTQQEDSAVYLCASSRDLTSGRTGELFFGEGSRLTVL.

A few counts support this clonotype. CDR3 coding DNA: TGTGCCAGCAGTTTGGGCGGACGGGGACTCTACGAGCAGTACTTC. Translation: CASSLGGRGLYEQYF. The V call is TRBV12-3 or TRBV12-4, the J call TRBJ2-7; tentative D call: TRBD2 (6 bases). CDR3 length: 15 amino acids. V was clipped by 3 bases and J by 3 bases, with 15 bases between them.

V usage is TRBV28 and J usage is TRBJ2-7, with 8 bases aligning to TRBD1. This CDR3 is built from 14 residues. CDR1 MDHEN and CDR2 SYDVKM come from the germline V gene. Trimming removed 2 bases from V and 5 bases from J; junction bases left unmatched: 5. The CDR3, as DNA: TGTGCCAGCAGTTTAGGACAGGGAGGACACGAGCAGTACTTC. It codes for CASSLGQGGHEQYF.

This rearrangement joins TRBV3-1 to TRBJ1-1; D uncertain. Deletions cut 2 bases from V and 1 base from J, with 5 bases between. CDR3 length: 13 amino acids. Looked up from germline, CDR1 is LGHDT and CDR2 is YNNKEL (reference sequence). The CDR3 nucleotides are TGTGCCAGCAGCCAAAACGAGAACACTGAAGCTTTCTTT. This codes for CASSQNENTEAFF.

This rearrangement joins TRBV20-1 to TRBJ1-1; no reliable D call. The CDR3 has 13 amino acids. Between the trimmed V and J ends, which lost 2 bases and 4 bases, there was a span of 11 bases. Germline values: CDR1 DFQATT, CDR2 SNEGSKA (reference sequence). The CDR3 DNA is TGCAGTGCTAGAAGGTGGGGAGGCACTGAAGCTTTCTTT. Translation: CSARRWGGTEAFF.

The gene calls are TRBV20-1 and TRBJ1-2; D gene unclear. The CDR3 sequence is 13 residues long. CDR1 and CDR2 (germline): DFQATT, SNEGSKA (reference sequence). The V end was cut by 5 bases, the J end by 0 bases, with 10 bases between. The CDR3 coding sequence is TGCAGTGCTTTGCCCGGGCCTAACTATGGCTACACCTTC. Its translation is CSALPGPNYGYTF.

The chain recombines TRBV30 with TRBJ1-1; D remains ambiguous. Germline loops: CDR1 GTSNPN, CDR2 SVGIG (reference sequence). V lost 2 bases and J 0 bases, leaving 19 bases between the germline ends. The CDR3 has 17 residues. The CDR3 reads CAWSFFGVNKLNTEAFF. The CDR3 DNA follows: TGTGCCTGGAGTTTTTTCGGGGTTAACAAATTGAACACTGAAGCTTTCTTT.

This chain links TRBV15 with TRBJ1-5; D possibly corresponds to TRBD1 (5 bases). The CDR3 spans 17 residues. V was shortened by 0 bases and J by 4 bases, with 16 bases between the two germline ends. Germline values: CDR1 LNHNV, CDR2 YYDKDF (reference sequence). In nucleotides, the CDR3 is TGTGCCACCAGCAGAGACCAAAAGGGGAGGCTTAATCAGCCCCAGCATTTT. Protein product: CATSRDQKGRLNQPQHF.

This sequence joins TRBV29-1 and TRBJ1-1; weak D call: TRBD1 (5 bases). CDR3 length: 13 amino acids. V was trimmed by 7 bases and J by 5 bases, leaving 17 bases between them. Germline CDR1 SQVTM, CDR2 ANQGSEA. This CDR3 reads CSAEVRGGTEAFF. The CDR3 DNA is TGCAGCGCCGAGGTTCGGGGGGGAACTGAAGCTTTCTTT. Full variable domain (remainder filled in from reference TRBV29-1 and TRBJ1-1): SAVISQKPSRDICQRGTSLTIQCQVDSQVTMMFWYRQQPGQSLTLIATANQGSEATYESGFVIDKFPISRPNLTFSTLTVSNMSPEDSSIYLCSAEVRGGTEAFFGQGTRLTVV.

Here the CDR3 DNA reads TGCAGCGCCTCCGACTTAGATAGCAATCAGCCCCAGCATTTT. Its translation: CSASDLDSNQPQHF. The chain carries TRBV29-1 and TRBJ1-5, with D uncertain. Germline assignment: CDR1 SQVTM and CDR2 ANQGSEA. The CDR3 sequence is 14 residues long. Trimming cost V 7 bases and J 0 bases, with 13 bases left between them. Drawing the rest from reference TRBV29-1 and TRBJ1-5, the complete variable domain is SAVISQKPSRDICQRGTSLTIQCQVDSQVTMMFWYRQQPGQSLTLIATANQGSEATYESGFVIDKFPISRPNLTFSTLTVSNMSPEDSSIYLCSASDLDSNQPQHFGDGTRLSIL.

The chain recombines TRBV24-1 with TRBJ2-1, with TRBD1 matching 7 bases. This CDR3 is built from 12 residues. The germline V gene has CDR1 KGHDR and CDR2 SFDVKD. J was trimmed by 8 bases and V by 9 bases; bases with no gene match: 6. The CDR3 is CATGTGVHEQFF. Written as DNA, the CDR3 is TGTGCCACCGGAACAGGGGTCCATGAGCAGTTCTTC.

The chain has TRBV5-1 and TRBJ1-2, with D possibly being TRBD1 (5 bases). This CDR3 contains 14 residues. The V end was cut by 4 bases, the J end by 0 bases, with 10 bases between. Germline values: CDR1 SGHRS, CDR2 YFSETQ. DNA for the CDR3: TGCGCCAGCAGCACGGACATCTCTAACTATGGCTACACCTTC. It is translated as CASSTDISNYGYTF.

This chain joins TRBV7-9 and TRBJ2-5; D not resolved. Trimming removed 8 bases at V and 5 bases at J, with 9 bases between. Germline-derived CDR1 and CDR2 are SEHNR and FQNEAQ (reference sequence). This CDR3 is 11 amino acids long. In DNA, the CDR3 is TGTGCCAGCGCTCAACTGGAGACCCAGTACTTC. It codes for CASAQLETQYF.